Below are 14 T cell receptor beta chains sequenced from a single sample in a study of identical twins. One entry per CDR3 protein, called by TCRdb with MiXCR from the 5' RACE reads. The sample records 280,000 or so distinct CDR3 sequences, roughly 8.6% being singletons. The same sample was also studied in work on yellow fever vaccine responses in identical twins.

The source material was memory (CD45RO+) T cells sorted from blood. The receptors shown here come from a woman aged 18-29 years in good health.

Only a few counts were recorded for this clonotype. The DNA for the CDR3 is TGTGCCAGCAGAGGGGAGCAAGGGACTAACACAGATACGCAGTATTTT. As protein: CASRGEQGTNTDTQYF. This chain uses TRBV21-1 with TRBJ2-3; the table's D call, TRBD1, has no DNA check behind it. TRBV21-1 is a known pseudogene. The CDR3 loop spans 16 amino acids.

The table lists this clonotype with many counts. This chain links TRBV27 with TRBJ1-1, with a tentative D call TRBD1 (5 bases). Per the germline V gene, CDR1 is MNHEY and CDR2 is SMNVEV (reference sequence). This CDR3 contains 14 residues. With 3 bases removed from V and 1 base from J, the gap between germline ends came to 9 bases. This CDR3 is CASSFGQGNTEAFF. Here the CDR3 DNA reads TGTGCCAGCAGTTTTGGGCAGGGGAACACTGAAGCTTTCTTT.

This clonotype has only a few counts. The chain combines TRBV28 with TRBJ1-6; the D gene is possibly TRBD1 (5 bases). Germline CDR1 is MDHEN and CDR2 is SYDVKM. Trimming left V 3 bases short and J 5 bases short, with 14 bases between. The CDR3 is made up of 16 amino acids. The CDR3 loop is CASSFPRGGNNSPLHF. CDR3 DNA: TGTGCCAGCAGTTTCCCTCGGGGGGGTAATAATTCACCCCTCCACTTT.

This chain uses TRBV5-1 with TRBJ2-1; possible D gene TRBD1, 5 bases. There are 12 residues in the CDR3. Germline loops: CDR1 SGHRS, CDR2 YFSETQ. V was cut by 5 bases and J by 10 bases, with 13 bases left in between. The CDR3: CASRYTGTEQFF. The CDR3, as DNA: TGCGCCAGCAGATACACAGGTACCGAGCAGTTCTTC.

The chain recombines TRBV20-1 with TRBJ1-5; D perhaps matches TRBD1 (6 bases). Germline V gene sequence: CDR1 DFQATT, CDR2 SNEGSKA (reference sequence). This CDR3 spans 13 amino acids. V lost 7 bases to trimming and J lost 4 bases, with 14 bases between them. As DNA, the CDR3 is TGCAGTGTTATAGGGGGATCGAATCAGCCCCAGCATTTT. Protein sequence: CSVIGGSNQPQHF.

This clonotype was observed at least ten times. The V gene is TRBV3-1, the J gene TRBJ2-5; 14 bases align to TRBD2. This CDR3 has 16 amino acids. V was clipped by 1 base and J by 2 bases; unmatched bases: 0. The V gene's germline CDR1 is LGHDT and CDR2 YNNKEL (reference sequence). The CDR3 DNA follows: TGTGCCAGCAGCCAAGGACTAGCGGGGGGGCAAGAGACCCAGTACTTC. It yields the protein CASSQGLAGGQETQYF.

This clonotype has more than one count but fewer than ten. The chain is built from TRBV20-1 and TRBJ1-4; D may be TRBD1 (5 bases). V lost 1 base and J lost 5, with 14 bases in between. The germline CDR1 and CDR2 sequences are DFQATT and SNEGSKA (reference sequence). The CDR3 has 15 amino acids. CDR3 in amino acids: CSARVGQGKNEKLFF. CDR3 DNA: TGCAGTGCTAGAGTCGGGCAGGGAAAAAATGAAAAACTGTTTTTT.

This clonotype turned up a few times. The chain couples TRBV12-3 or TRBV12-4 to TRBJ2-5; 14 bases agree with TRBD2. The CDR3 extends over 15 amino acids. The V segment lost 6 bases and the J segment 8 bases; nucleotides outside the gene matches: 8. CDR3 sequence reads: CASREGGLAGGTQYF. DNA of the CDR3: TGTGCCAGCAGGGAGGGAGGACTAGCGGGAGGAACCCAGTACTTC.

This clonotype came up many times. The V and J genes are TRBV5-6 and TRBJ1-2, with D possibly being TRBD1 (5 bases). Germline assignment: CDR1 SGHDT and CDR2 YYEEEE. V lost 1 base, J lost 2 bases, and 15 bases lay in between. This CDR3 has 16 amino acids. The CDR3 coding sequence is TGTGCCAGCAGCTTGAGTCGGGGCGGATCCAACTATGGCTACACCTTC. This sequence encodes CASSLSRGGSNYGYTF.

This clonotype has ten or more counts. The V call is TRBV6-1, the J call TRBJ2-3, with 7 bases identical to TRBD2. V lost 10 bases and J lost 2; bases outside the gene matches: 12. CDR3 length equals 15 residues. CDR1 is MNHNS and CDR2 is SASEGT in the germline V gene. The CDR3 is CATLLGAGDTDTQYF. The CDR3 nucleotides are TGTGCCACCCTCCTCGGTGCGGGAGACACAGATACGCAGTATTTT.

The CDR3 sequence: CSATSGGAGETQYF. CDR3 bases: TGCAGTGCAACTAGCGGAGGGGCGGGAGAGACCCAGTACTTC. The J gene is TRBJ2-5, the V gene TRBV20-1; 8 nucleotides match TRBD2. The CDR3 covers 14 residues. The V gene end was trimmed by 6 bases and the J gene end by 4 bases; junction bases not matched to a gene: 10. CDR1 is DFQATT and CDR2 is SNEGSKA in the germline V gene (reference sequence).

This chain uses TRBV24-1 with TRBJ1-2; D may be TRBD1 (6 bases). Deletions cut 7 bases from V and 0 bases from J, with 35 bases between. From germline, CDR1 is KGHDR and CDR2 SFDVKD. The CDR3 runs 22 residues. Here the CDR3 DNA reads TGTGCCACCAGAGTGATTGAAAATCGGACAGAAACACTTGTTCCATCTAACTATGGCTACACCTTC. Amino acid sequence: CATRVIENRTETLVPSNYGYTF.

This clonotype was counted at least ten times. The chain couples TRBV25-1 to TRBJ2-3, with 7 bases fitting TRBD1. The junction had 13 bases not matched to a gene; V was cut back by 7 bases and J by 6 bases. Germline V gives CDR1 MGHDK, CDR2 SYGVNS. The CDR3 is made up of 15 amino acids. DNA for the CDR3: TGTGCCAGCACCGACAAAGGACAGGTAGTCGATACGCAGTATTTT. Translated: CASTDKGQVVDTQYF.

This clonotype was observed many times. The chain couples TRBV7-8 to TRBJ2-7; D call uncertain. This CDR3 has 11 amino acids. Germline assignment: CDR1 SGHVS and CDR2 FQNEAQ. Trimming took off 5 bases at V and 9 bases at J, with 11 bases between the two ends. The CDR3 sequence: CASSALYGQYF. DNA for the CDR3: TGTGCCAGCAGCGCCCTGTATGGGCAGTACTTC.